These 20 T cell receptor beta chains came from one sample sequenced in a study of PD-1 blockade in classical Hodgkin lymphoma. Some clones are missing from TCRdb's copy, which holds only in-frame ones; the method was immunoSEQ multiplex PCR. The table shows thousands of clones, with roughly 85% occurring only once. Time point reported: cycle 4 day 1 (C4D1), after five to seven weeks of nivolumab. Each patient's relapse followed autologous stem cell transplantation, and brentuximab vedotin exposure varied. The input for sequencing was peripheral blood mononuclear cells (PBMCs), taken before the fourth cycle of nivolumab. The receptors shown here come from a human donor with classical Hodgkin lymphoma.

The chain recombines TRBV6-1 with TRBJ2-2; TRBD1 matches at 8 bases. This CDR3 is 15 amino acids long. The trim removed 7 bases at V and 6 bases at J, leaving 10 bases unmatched. Germline lookup yields CDR1 MNHNS and CDR2 SASEGT. The CDR3 DNA sequence: TGTGCCAGCAACGCCTGGGACAGGCAAGCCGGGGAGCTGTTTTTT. This sequence encodes CASNAWDRQAGELFF.

The chain recombines TRBV28 with TRBJ2-7; 9 bases match TRBD1. The junction had 5 bases not matched to a gene; V was cut back by 5 bases and J by 3 bases. The CDR3 length is 14 residues. Germline loops: CDR1 MDHEN, CDR2 SYDVKM. The CDR3 loop is CASSVGDRDYEQYF. The CDR3, as DNA: TGTGCCAGCAGTGTGGGGGACAGGGACTACGAGCAGTACTTC.

This clone was detected a few times. The sample holds other DNA sequences that translate to the same CDR3. The chain employs TRBV4-3 and TRBJ2-7, with 10 nucleotides matching TRBD1. This CDR3 is 16 amino acids long. The germline gives CDR1 LGHNA, CDR2 YSLEER. V lost 5 bases to trimming and J lost 4 bases; unmatched junction nucleotides: 11. The CDR3 DNA reads TGCGCCAGCAGCTACTCCGGGACAGGGGAGTCGTACGAGCAGTACTTC. Translation gives CASSYSGTGESYEQYF.

This sequence joins TRBV7-2 and TRBJ1-6, with 8 bases aligning to TRBD1. In germline, CDR1 is SGHTA, CDR2 FQGNSA. Trimming at V came to 3 bases and at J to 9 bases, leaving 4 bases not matched to a gene. This CDR3 has 14 amino acids. The CDR3 protein is CASSFQGAISPLHF. The CDR3, as DNA: TGTGCCAGCAGCTTTCAGGGGGCGATTTCACCCCTCCACTTT.

The chain is built from TRBV7-2 and TRBJ2-3; D gene uncertain. CDR1 and CDR2 from the germline V gene are SGHTA and FQGNSA. The CDR3 covers 12 residues. V was cut by 5 bases and J by 4 bases, with 7 bases left in between. This CDR3 reads CASSPPADTQYF. CDR3 DNA: TGTGCCAGCAGCCCCCCCGCAGATACGCAGTATTTT.

The rearrangement joins TRBV5-4 to TRBJ2-7; TRBD1 agrees at 9 bases. Germline-derived CDR1 and CDR2 are SGHNT and YYREEE (reference sequence). The CDR3 has 13 residues. J lost 3 bases, V lost 4 bases, and 2 bases had no gene match. CDR3 bases: TGTGCCAGCAGCGCGGACAGGGGCTACGAGCAGTACTTC. It specifies CASSADRGYEQYF.

This rearrangement joins TRBV21-1 to TRBJ1-6; the DNA was not used to check the table's D call, TRBD1. TRBV21-1 is a pseudogene segment. The CDR3 has 15 residues. CDR3 in DNA: TGTGCCAGCAGCAAACCAGGGGATCATAATTCACCCCTCCACTTT. This sequence encodes CASSKPGDHNSPLHF.

This chain connects TRBV4-3 to TRBJ2-5, with a tentative D call TRBD2 (6 bases). Germline V gene lookup returns CDR1 LGHNA and CDR2 YSLEER. The ends were cut back, 1 base at V and 5 bases at J, with 14 bases in the middle. The CDR3 sequence is 15 residues long. The CDR3 nucleotides read TGCGCCAGCAGCCAAGGGGTGGGGGGTCGTGAGACCCAGTACTTC. It yields the protein CASSQGVGGRETQYF.

The table lists this clone with a count of one. The chain is built from TRBV7-6 and TRBJ2-3, with 7 bases lining up with TRBD2. The trim removed 2 bases at V and 5 bases at J, leaving 10 bases unmatched. Per germline, CDR1 SGHVS and CDR2 FNYEAQ. This CDR3 has 16 amino acids. The CDR3, as DNA: TGTGCCAGCAGCTTAACAGGACTAGGGATAATAGATACGCAGTATTTT. Translation: CASSLTGLGIIDTQYF.

The CDR3 here is CASSLGQSSYNEQFF. For the CDR3, the DNA is TGTGCCAGCAGCCTGGGACAGAGCTCCTACAATGAGCAGTTCTTC. The V gene is TRBV11-3, the J gene TRBJ2-1; the match to TRBD1 covers 7 bases. The length of the CDR3 is 15 residues. Germline V gives CDR1 SGHNT, CDR2 YENEEA. V shed 5 bases and J 0 bases; nucleotides not matched to a gene: 4.

This sequence joins TRBV19 and TRBJ1-3; 7 positions agree with TRBD1. V gave up 8 bases and J gave up 3 bases; unmatched junction bases: 10. This CDR3 has 15 amino acids. Germline V lookup: CDR1 LNHDA, CDR2 SQIVND (reference sequence). Here the CDR3 reads CASRLYHRGGNTIYF. CDR3 coding DNA: TGTGCCAGTCGTCTCTACCACAGGGGTGGAAACACCATATATTTT. Drawing the rest from reference TRBV19 and TRBJ1-3, the complete variable domain is DGGITQSPKYLFRKEGQNVTLSCEQNLNHDAMYWYRQDPGQGLRLIYYSQIVNDFQKGDIAEGYSVSREKKESFPLTVTSAQKNPTAFYLCASRLYHRGGNTIYFGEGSWLTVV.

The chain links TRBV28 to TRBJ1-1; TRBD1 is a possible D gene (6 bases). V lost 3 bases and J lost 1, with 15 bases in between. CDR1 is MDHEN and CDR2 is SYDVKM in the germline V gene. The CDR3 covers 16 residues. CDR3 residues: CASSFLRGDGNTEAFF. The CDR3 DNA follows: TGTGCCAGCAGTTTTCTTAGGGGGGATGGGAACACTGAAGCTTTCTTT.

This clone was found a few times. The J gene is TRBJ1-6, the V gene TRBV6-6; the match to TRBD1 covers 9 bases. With V trimmed by 7 bases and J by 8 bases, 6 bases remained unmatched. The CDR3 has 14 amino acids. Germline V gene lookup returns CDR1 MNHNY and CDR2 SVGAGI (reference sequence). This chain's CDR3 is CASNKRTGDSPLHF. The CDR3, as DNA: TGTGCCAGCAACAAAAGGACAGGGGATTCACCCCTCCACTTT.

This clone has a single count. The V call is TRBV10-3, the J call TRBJ1-5; D possibly corresponds to TRBD1 (5 bases). Germline V lookup: CDR1 ENHRY, CDR2 SYGVKD. Trimming took 8 bases from V and 7 from J, leaving 27 bases between them. The CDR3 length is 17 residues. CDR3 amino acids: CAIQGKAGWRAGQPQHF. In DNA, the CDR3 is TGTGCCATCCAGGGTAAGGCTGGCTGGAGGGCTGGACAGCCCCAGCATTTT.

DNA of the CDR3: TGTGCCAGCAGTTACTCTTATCCACAAGGCGGTCAGCCCCAGCATTTT. It encodes CASSYSYPQGGQPQHF. The chain is built from TRBV6-6 and TRBJ1-5, with unresolved D. The CDR3 runs to 16 residues. Trimming took 0 bases from V and 6 from J, leaving 15 bases between them. Per the germline V gene, CDR1 is MNHNY and CDR2 is SVGAGI (reference sequence).

The V call is TRBV9, the J call TRBJ1-4, with unresolved D. Germline CDR1 and CDR2: SGDLS and YYNGEE. The CDR3 loop spans 14 amino acids. The germline V and J ends were trimmed by 2 bases and 0 bases, with 5 bases remaining between them. For the CDR3, the DNA is TGTGCCAGCAGCGTTTTTGCAACTAATGAAAAACTGTTTTTT. It yields the protein CASSVFATNEKLFF.

The chain uses TRBV2 and TRBJ1-1, with TRBD1 as a possible D gene (5 bases). In germline, CDR1 is SNHLY, CDR2 FYNNEI. V lost 8 bases and J 10 bases, leaving 17 bases between the germline ends. This CDR3 comprises 12 residues. The CDR3 nucleotides read TGTGCCAGCGCTGGGCAAGGGGTGAGAGCTTTCTTT. Encoded protein: CASAGQGVRAFF.

J is TRBJ2-7 and V is TRBV7-6; 13 nucleotides align to TRBD2. The CDR3 contains 15 residues. V dropped 5 bases and J dropped 4; count of bases not matched to a gene: 5. Germline CDR1 is SGHVS and CDR2 is FNYEAQ. The CDR3 sequence is CASSVTSGGEYEQYF. Written as DNA, the CDR3 is TGTGCCAGCAGCGTCACTAGCGGGGGGGAGTACGAGCAGTACTTC. The variable domain in full, completed from reference TRBV7-6 and TRBJ2-7, reads GAGVSQSPRYKVTKRGQDVALRCDPISGHVSLYWYRQALGQGPEFLTYFNYEAQQDKSGLPNDRFSAERPEGSISTLTIQRTEQRDSAMYRCASSVTSGGEYEQYFGPGTRLTVT.

The rearrangement links TRBV7-2 to TRBJ2-7; D might be TRBD1 or TRBD2, each matching 6 bases. Deletions cut 1 base from V and 3 bases from J, with 13 bases between. The length of the CDR3 is 15 residues. Per germline, CDR1 SGHTA and CDR2 FQGNSA. The CDR3 reads CASSLEQGGRYEQYF. In DNA form, the CDR3 reads TGTGCCAGCAGCTTAGAACAGGGAGGTCGCTACGAGCAGTACTTC.

The rearrangement links TRBV14 to TRBJ2-2; 8 nucleotides line up with TRBD1. Germline CDR1 SGHDN, CDR2 FVKESK. The length of the CDR3 is 19 residues. Trimming removed 3 bases from V and 6 bases from J; junction bases left unmatched: 18. The CDR3 reads CASSQSWTGLYGIAGELFF. CDR3 DNA: TGTGCCAGCAGCCAGTCCTGGACAGGGTTATATGGCATCGCCGGGGAGCTGTTTTTT.